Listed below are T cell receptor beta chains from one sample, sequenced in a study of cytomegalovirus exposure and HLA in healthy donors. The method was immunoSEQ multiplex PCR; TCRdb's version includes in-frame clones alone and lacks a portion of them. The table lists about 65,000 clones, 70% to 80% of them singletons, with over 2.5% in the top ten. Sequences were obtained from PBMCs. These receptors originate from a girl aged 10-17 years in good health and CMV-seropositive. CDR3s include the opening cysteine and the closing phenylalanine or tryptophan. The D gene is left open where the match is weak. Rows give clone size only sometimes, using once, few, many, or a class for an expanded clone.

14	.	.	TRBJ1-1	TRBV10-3	TGTGCCATCAGGGTGGAGACAGCGAACACTGAAGCTTTCTTT	CAIRVETANTEAFF
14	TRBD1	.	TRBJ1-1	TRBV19	TGTGCCAGTAGTTCGACGAGGGGGCACACTGAAGCTTTCTTT	CASSSTRGHTEAFF
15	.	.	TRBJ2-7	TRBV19	TGTGCCAGTAGTGCCTCTCTGGGACTCTCCTACGAGCAGTACTTC	CASSASLGLSYEQYF
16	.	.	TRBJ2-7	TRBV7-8	TGTGCCAGCAGCTCTACCGGGATCAACTCTCTATACGAGCAGTACTTC	CASSSTGINSLYEQYF
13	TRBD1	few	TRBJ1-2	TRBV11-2	TGTGCCAGCAGCCCCGCAGGGGGCTATGGCTACACCTTC	CASSPAGGYGYTF
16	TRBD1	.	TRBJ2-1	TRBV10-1	TGCGCCAGCTCTTACCTCCGGGACAGGGGATACAATGAGCAGTTCTTC	CASSYLRDRGYNEQFF
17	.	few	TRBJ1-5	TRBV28	TGTGCCAGCACCCCCCGGGGGGGAGGGCTGTATGATCAGCCCCAGCATTTT	CASTPRGGGLYDQPQHF
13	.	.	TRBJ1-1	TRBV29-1	TGCAGCGTTGGCGGGGGAGGGGACACTGAAGCTTTCTTT	CSVGGGGDTEAFF
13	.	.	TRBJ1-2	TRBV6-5	TGTGCCAGCAGTTCCCCCTCGGAGAATGGCTACACCTTC	CASSSPSENGYTF
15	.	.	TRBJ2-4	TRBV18	TGTGCCAGCTCACCAGTTGACAGTGCTAAAAACATTCAGTACTTC	CASSPVDSAKNIQYF
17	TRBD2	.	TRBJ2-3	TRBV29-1	TGCAGCGCTCAACTACTGGGACTAGCGGGGAGCACAGATACGCAGTATTTT	CSAQLLGLAGSTDTQYF
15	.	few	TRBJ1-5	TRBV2	TGTGCCAGCAGTGACAGGGCATATAGCAATCAGCCCCAGCATTTT	CASSDRAYSNQPQHF
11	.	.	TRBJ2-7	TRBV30	TGTGCCTGGACAGGGGCCCACGAGCAGTACTTC	CAWTGAHEQYF
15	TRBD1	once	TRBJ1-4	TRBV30	TGTGCCTGGAGTGTACGAGGCAGGGGGGATGAAAAACTGTTTTTT	CAWSVRGRGDEKLFF
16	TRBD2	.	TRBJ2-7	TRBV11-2	TGTGCCAGCAGCTTCGTCCCACTAGCGGGAGATAACGAGCAGTACTTC	CASSFVPLAGDNEQYF
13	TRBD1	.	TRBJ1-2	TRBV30	TGTGCCTGGAATGACAGGGGGGACTATGGCTACACCTTC	CAWNDRGDYGYTF
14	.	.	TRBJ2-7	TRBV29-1	TGCAGCGTTGTTTCGGTGGGCATCTCCTACGAGCAGTACTTC	CSVVSVGISYEQYF
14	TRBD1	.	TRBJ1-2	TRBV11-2	TGTGCCAGCAGCTTAGGACAGGGAGAATATGGCTACACCTTC	CASSLGQGEYGYTF
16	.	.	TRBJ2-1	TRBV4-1	TGCGCCAGCAGCCAAGGTCGGCAGGCCACCTACAATGAGCAGTTCTTC	CASSQGRQATYNEQFF
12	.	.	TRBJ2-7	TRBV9	TGTGCCAGCAGCCCCAGCTCCTACGAGCAGTACTTC	CASSPSSYEQYF
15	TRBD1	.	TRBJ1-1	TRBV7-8	TGTGCCAGCAGCTTCTGGGACAGGGGGCAAAGTGAAGCTTTCTTT	CASSFWDRGQSEAFF
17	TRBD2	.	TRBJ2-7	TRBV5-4	TGTGCCAGCAGCTTGGGGGCGTCTAGCGGGGGGCACTACGAGCAGTACTTC	CASSLGASSGGHYEQYF
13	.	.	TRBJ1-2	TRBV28	TGTGCCAGCAGGGAGGGGCAGGAGAATGGCTACACCTTC	CASREGQENGYTF
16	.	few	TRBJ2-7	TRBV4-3	TGCGCCAGCAGCCAAGCTGTGGCAGGGGATTTCTACGAGCAGTACTTC	CASSQAVAGDFYEQYF
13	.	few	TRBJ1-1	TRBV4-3	TGCGCCAGCAGCCTCAACCACCACATGGAAGCTTTCTTT	CASSLNHHMEAFF
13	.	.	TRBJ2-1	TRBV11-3	TGTGCCAGCAGCTTATCTTCCTACAATGAGCAGTTCTTC	CASSLSSYNEQFF
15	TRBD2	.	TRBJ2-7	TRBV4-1	TGCGCCAGCAGCCATGCTCTCCGGGGGGGCATCGAGCAGTACTTC	CASSHALRGGIEQYF
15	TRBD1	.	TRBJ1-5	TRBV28	TGTGCCAGCAGCCCGGACAGGGTCCCATTCCAGCCCCAGCATTTT	CASSPDRVPFQPQHF
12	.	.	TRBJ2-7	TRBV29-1	TGCAGCGTTGAAACAGGGACGGCCGAGCAGTACTTC	CSVETGTAEQYF
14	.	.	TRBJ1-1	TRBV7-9	TGTGCCAGCAGCTTAAGGCGGCTGAACACTGAAGCTTTCTTT	CASSLRRLNTEAFF
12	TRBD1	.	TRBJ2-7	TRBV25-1	TGTGCGTCGGGACAGGGGTTAGGCGAGCAGTACTTC	CASGQGLGEQYF
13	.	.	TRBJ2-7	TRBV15	TGTGCCACCAGCAGGGACAGAGGGCGCGAGCAGTACTTC	CATSRDRGREQYF